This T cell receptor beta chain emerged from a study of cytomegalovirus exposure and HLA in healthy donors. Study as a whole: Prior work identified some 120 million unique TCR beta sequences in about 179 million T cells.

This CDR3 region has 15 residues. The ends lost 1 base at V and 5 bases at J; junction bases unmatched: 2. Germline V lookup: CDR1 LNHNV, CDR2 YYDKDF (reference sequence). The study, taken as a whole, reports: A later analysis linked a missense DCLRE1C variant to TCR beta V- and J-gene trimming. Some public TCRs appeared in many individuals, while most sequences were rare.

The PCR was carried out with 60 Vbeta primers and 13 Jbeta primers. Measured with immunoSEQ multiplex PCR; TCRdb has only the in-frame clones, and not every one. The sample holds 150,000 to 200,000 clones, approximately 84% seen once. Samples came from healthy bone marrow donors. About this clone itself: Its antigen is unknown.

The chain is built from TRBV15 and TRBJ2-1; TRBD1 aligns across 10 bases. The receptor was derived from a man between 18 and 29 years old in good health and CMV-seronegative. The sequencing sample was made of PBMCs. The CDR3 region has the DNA TGTGCCACCAGCAGAGGACAGGGGGCTGACAATGAGCAGTTCTTC. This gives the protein CATSRGQGADNEQFF.